The 17 T cell receptor beta chains presented below share a single source sample, sequenced in a study of cytomegalovirus exposure and HLA in healthy donors. TCRdb keeps only in-frame clones here, not all; method: immunoSEQ multiplex PCR. The sample holds more than 250,000 clones, 75% to 90% seen once. Sequenced input: PBMCs. The origin of the receptors is a woman younger than 35 in good health and CMV-seronegative.

The chain joins TRBV19 to TRBJ1-5; a possible D gene is TRBD1 (6 bases). V lost 7 bases, J lost 3 bases, and 16 bases lay in between. This CDR3 comprises 15 residues. CDR1 is LNHDA, CDR2 SQIVND, per germline (reference sequence). Here the CDR3 DNA reads TGTGCCAGTAAGTCGTCGGGGGGCGACAATCAGCCCCAGCATTTT. Its protein product is CASKSSGGDNQPQHF.

The chain joins TRBV29-1 to TRBJ2-2; TRBD1 agrees at 8 bases. Germline V gene sequence: CDR1 SQVTM, CDR2 ANQGSEA. After removal of 5 bases from V and 1 base from J, the junction contained 3 bases not matched to a gene. This CDR3 has 14 residues. DNA for the CDR3: TGCAGCGTTAGCGGACAGGGGAACACCGGGGAGCTGTTTTTT. It specifies CSVSGQGNTGELFF.

The V gene is TRBV15, the J gene TRBJ2-3, with D possibly being TRBD2 (5 bases). Germline V gene sequence: CDR1 LNHNV, CDR2 YYDKDF (reference sequence). The CDR3 has 15 amino acids. Trimming took 7 bases from V and 2 from J, leaving 16 bases between them. The CDR3 loop reads CATNRGLALTDTQYF. The CDR3 DNA follows: TGTGCCACCAACCGTGGGCTAGCTCTCACAGATACGCAGTATTTT.

The rearrangement links TRBV19 to TRBJ2-3; 7 nucleotides agree with TRBD2. The V and J ends lost 9 bases and 4 bases, in that order; junction bases with no gene match: 7. The germline gives CDR1 LNHDA, CDR2 SQIVND (reference sequence). This CDR3 is built from 13 residues. CDR3 residues: CASSVGRADTQYF. The CDR3, as DNA: TGTGCCAGCTCCGTGGGGAGGGCAGATACGCAGTATTTT. Complete variable domain (other parts from reference TRBV19 and TRBJ2-3): DGGITQSPKYLFRKEGQNVTLSCEQNLNHDAMYWYRQDPGQGLRLIYYSQIVNDFQKGDIAEGYSVSREKKESFPLTVTSAQKNPTAFYLCASSVGRADTQYFGPGTRLTVL.

The rearrangement uses TRBV13 and TRBJ2-1; 10 nucleotides line up with TRBD2. Germline CDR1 reads PRHDT; CDR2 reads FYEKMQ (reference sequence). V lost 8 bases, J lost 10 bases, and 5 bases stayed unmatched. The CDR3 is made up of 12 amino acids. The CDR3: CASRGLATEQFF. CDR3 in DNA: TGTGCCAGCCGGGGACTAGCGACGGAGCAGTTCTTC.

The chain links TRBV18 to TRBJ2-7, with 9 bases aligning to TRBD1. Germline values: CDR1 KGHSH, CDR2 LQKENI. J lost 2 bases, V lost 0 bases, and 5 bases had no gene match. The CDR3 runs to 16 residues. CDR3 protein: CASSPPGTGLTYEQYF. CDR3 coding DNA: TGTGCCAGCTCACCACCAGGGACAGGGCTCACCTACGAGCAGTACTTC.

V and J are TRBV7-6 and TRBJ2-7; TRBD1 agrees at 9 bases. J gave up 4 bases and V 0 bases, and 4 bases lay outside the gene matches. CDR1 and CDR2 from the germline V gene are SGHVS and FNYEAQ. The CDR3 has 15 residues. CDR3 nucleotide sequence: TGTGCCAGCAGCTTAGCGACAGGGGGTTGGTACGAGCAGTACTTC. It is translated as CASSLATGGWYEQYF.

This chain uses TRBV6-6 with TRBJ2-2; 8 nucleotides line up with TRBD1. Per the germline V gene, CDR1 is MNHNY and CDR2 is SVGAGI (reference sequence). The CDR3 has 14 amino acids. The V segment lost 8 bases and the J segment 7 bases; nucleotides outside the gene matches: 9. The CDR3 DNA reads as TGTGCCAGCGGCCGGGGACAGGATGGCGGGGAGCTGTTTTTT. Its translation is CASGRGQDGGELFF.

V is TRBV28 and J is TRBJ2-7, with D possibly matching TRBD2 (6 bases). Germline V gives CDR1 MDHEN, CDR2 SYDVKM. The CDR3 is 13 amino acids. Trimming shortened V by 5 bases and J by 3 bases, and 11 bases separated the two germline ends. The CDR3 DNA follows: TGTGCCAGCAGTGGGGACTCCTACTACGAGCAGTACTTC. It encodes CASSGDSYYEQYF.

This clone was detected only once. The chain has TRBV2 and TRBJ2-5, with 12 bases fitting TRBD1. There are 15 residues in the CDR3. Germline values: CDR1 SNHLY, CDR2 FYNNEI. The V segment lost 1 base and the J segment 7 bases; nucleotides outside the gene matches: 4. The CDR3 loop is CASSEEGTGGVTQYF. CDR3 DNA: TGTGCCAGCAGTGAAGAAGGGACAGGGGGCGTGACCCAGTACTTC. The complete variable domain, with remaining parts taken from reference TRBV2 and TRBJ2-5, reads EPEVTQTPSHQVTQMGQEVILRCVPISNHLYFYWYRQILGQKVEFLVSFYNNEISEKSEIFDDQFSVERPDGSNFTLKIRSTKLEDSAMYFCASSEEGTGGVTQYFGPGTRLLVL.

The chain uses TRBV27 and TRBJ2-1, with 9 nucleotides matching TRBD2. V was pared by 5 bases and J by 6 bases, with 11 bases of the junction left unmatched. The CDR3 extends over 16 amino acids. Germline assignment: CDR1 MNHEY and CDR2 SMNVEV (reference sequence). CDR3 in DNA: TGTGCCAGCAGTCAATCGCAGGCGGGAGGGCGCAATGAGCAGTTCTTC. This gives the protein CASSQSQAGGRNEQFF.

A single count supports this clone. Distinct nucleotide sequences in the sample also encode this CDR3. V is TRBV6-5 and J is TRBJ2-7, with 7 bases that match TRBD1. V dropped 0 bases and J dropped 2; count of bases not matched to a gene: 4. The CDR3 is 15 amino acids. Germline values: CDR1 MNHEY, CDR2 SVGAGI. CDR3 in amino acids: CASSYSGDRPYEQYF. CDR3 bases: TGTGCCAGCAGTTACTCAGGGGACAGACCCTACGAGCAGTACTTC.

The chain links TRBV19 to TRBJ2-7, with D maybe TRBD1 (5 bases). Looked up from germline, CDR1 is LNHDA and CDR2 is SQIVND (reference sequence). V dropped 6 bases and J dropped 3 bases, with 21 bases sitting between them. This CDR3 region has 16 residues. CDR3 sequence reads: CASSLSRRATHYEQYF. CDR3 sequence (DNA): TGTGCCAGTAGCCTCAGCCGCAGGGCGACTCACTACGAGCAGTACTTC.

The gene calls are TRBV28 and TRBJ2-2, with TRBD1 as a possible D gene (5 bases). The V gene lost 3 bases and the J gene lost 6 bases, with 14 bases spanning the gap. The CDR3 loop spans 15 amino acids. Per the germline V gene, CDR1 is MDHEN and CDR2 is SYDVKM. The CDR3 sequence: CASSFVREFAGELFF. The CDR3 DNA reads as TGTGCCAGCAGTTTTGTCAGGGAATTCGCCGGGGAGCTGTTTTTT. The variable domain in full, completed from reference TRBV28 and TRBJ2-2, reads DVKVTQSSRYLVKRTGEKVFLECVQDMDHENMFWYRQDPGLGLRLIYFSYDVKMKEKGDIPEGYSVSREKKERFSLILESASTNQTSMYLCASSFVREFAGELFFGEGSRLTVL.

The V call is TRBV6-5, the J call TRBJ2-7, with a tentative D call TRBD1 (6 bases). V gave up 1 base and J gave up 0 bases, with 10 bases separating them. This CDR3 region has 15 residues. Germline CDR1 MNHEY, CDR2 SVGAGI. CDR3 in DNA: TGTGCCAGCAGTTACTGGCAGGGGAACTCCTACGAGCAGTACTTC. It encodes CASSYWQGNSYEQYF.

V usage is TRBV28 and J usage is TRBJ2-4; tentatively, D is TRBD2 (5 bases). CDR1 and CDR2 from the germline V gene are MDHEN and SYDVKM. The V end was cut by 6 bases, the J end by 0 bases, with 15 bases between. This CDR3 is built from 16 residues. The CDR3 reads CASRTSGISAKNIQYF. CDR3 DNA: TGTGCCAGCAGAACGTCGGGAATCTCAGCCAAAAACATTCAGTACTTC.

This chain uses TRBV9 with TRBJ2-2, with D maybe TRBD2 (5 bases). V was pared by 3 bases and J by 6 bases, with 15 bases between. The CDR3 consists of 15 residues. Germline V gene sequence: CDR1 SGDLS, CDR2 YYNGEE. CDR3 nucleotides: TGTGCCAGCAGCGGTCGGGAAGTTAGGGCCGGGGAGCTGTTTTTT. Translated, it gives CASSGREVRAGELFF.